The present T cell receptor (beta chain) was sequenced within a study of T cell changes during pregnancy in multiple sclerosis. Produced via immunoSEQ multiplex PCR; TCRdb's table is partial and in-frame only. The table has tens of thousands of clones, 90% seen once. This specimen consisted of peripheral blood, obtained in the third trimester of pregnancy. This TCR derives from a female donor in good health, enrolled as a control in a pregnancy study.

The CDR3 reads CASSHGGGYTF. The CDR3 bases are TGTGCCAGCAGTCACGGGGGTGGCTACACCTTC. The rearrangement uses TRBV6-5 and TRBJ1-2, with D maybe TRBD1 (5 bases). CDR1 is MNHEY and CDR2 is SVGAGI in the germline V gene. This CDR3 region has 11 residues. The V and J ends lost 5 bases and 7 bases respectively, with 8 bases between them.